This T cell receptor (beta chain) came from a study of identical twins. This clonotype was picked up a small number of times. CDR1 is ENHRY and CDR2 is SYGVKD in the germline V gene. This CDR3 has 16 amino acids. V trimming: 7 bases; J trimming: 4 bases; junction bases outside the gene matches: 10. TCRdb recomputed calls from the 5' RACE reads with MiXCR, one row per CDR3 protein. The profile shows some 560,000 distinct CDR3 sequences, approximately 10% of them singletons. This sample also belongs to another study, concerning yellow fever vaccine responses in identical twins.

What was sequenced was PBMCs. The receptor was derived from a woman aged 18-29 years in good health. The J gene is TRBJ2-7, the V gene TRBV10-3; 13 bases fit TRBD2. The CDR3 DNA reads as TGTGCCATCACTTCAGGACTAGCGGGAGATGGGTACGAGCAGTACTTC. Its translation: CAITSGLAGDGYEQYF.